This TCR beta chain is drawn from a study of blood T cells in healthy people across ages. This clonotype was seen only a few times. Primed by a sample-barcoded 5' primer and a J-beta primer mix, a second PCR proceeded for roughly 7 to 11 cycles. MiXCR, run by TCRdb on the 5' RACE reads, gives a single entry per CDR3 protein. This sample has under 750,000 distinct CDR3 sequences; around half occur once, and the top ten carry 20% to 25%. This CDR3 is built from 15 residues. Germline V lookup: CDR1 PRHDT, CDR2 FYEKMQ (reference sequence). The J segment lost 5 bases and the V segment lost 4 bases, leaving 4 bases of the junction unmatched.

This rearrangement joins TRBV13 to TRBJ2-2; 10 nucleotides line up with TRBD1. The clonotype originates from an elderly man in good health. Sequenced material: blood. CDR3 DNA: TGTGCCAGCAGCTCCGGGACAGGGGAGACCGGGGAGCTGTTTTTT. The encoded protein is CASSSGTGETGELFF.